This passage covers 21 T cell receptor beta chains from one sample sequenced in a study of blood T cells in healthy people across ages. Sample-barcoded 5' priming and a J-beta primer mix drove a second PCR of 7 to 11 cycles. TCRdb recomputed calls from the 5' RACE reads with MiXCR, one row per CDR3 protein. Here the sample spans about 720,000 distinct CDR3 sequences, about 20% being singletons. Sequences were obtained from blood. All receptors come from a man between 65 and 85 years old in good health.

The chain has TRBV5-1 and TRBJ1-3; tentatively, D is TRBD1 (5 bases). The V gene's germline CDR1 is SGHRS and CDR2 YFSETQ. The V and J ends lost 4 bases and 3 bases respectively, with 14 bases between them. CDR3 length: 15 residues. DNA for the CDR3: TGCGCCAGCAGCCCATTAGGGGTCAGTGGAAACACCATATATTTT. Residues: CASSPLGVSGNTIYF.

This clonotype was found a few times. The rearrangement uses TRBV14 and TRBJ1-1; TRBD1 might be the D (5 bases). CDR1 SGHDN and CDR2 FVKESK come from the germline V gene. Trimming shortened V by 1 base and J by 3 bases, and 9 bases separated the two germline ends. The CDR3 sequence is 14 residues long. In nucleotides, the CDR3 is TGTGCCAGCAGCCAAGTAGGGGAGGACACTGAAGCTTTCTTT. Translated, it gives CASSQVGEDTEAFF.

This clonotype has just a few counts. The chain carries TRBV6-2 or TRBV6-3 and TRBJ2-5; D could derive from TRBD1 or TRBD2 (5 bases each). The CDR3 is made up of 14 amino acids. Trimming left V 7 bases short and J 2 bases short, with 14 bases between. CDR1 and CDR2 (germline): MNHEY, SVGEGT. The CDR3 is CASTLGRNQETQYF. The CDR3 DNA follows: TGTGCCAGCACCTTGGGACGAAATCAAGAGACCCAGTACTTC.

This clonotype was observed many times. CDR3: CSVLVGVSEQFF. The DNA for the CDR3 is TGCAGTGTTCTAGTGGGGGTTAGTGAGCAGTTCTTC. The gene calls are TRBV20-1 and TRBJ2-1; D could derive from TRBD1 or TRBD2 (5 bases each). This CDR3 region has 12 residues. Looked up from germline, CDR1 is DFQATT and CDR2 is SNEGSKA (reference sequence). V shed 7 bases and J shed 9 bases, with 16 bases lying between them.

This clonotype was observed a few times. The rearrangement links TRBV20-1 to TRBJ2-4, with 12 bases lining up with TRBD2. The junction had 11 bases not matched to a gene; V was cut back by 3 bases and J by 8 bases. This CDR3 has 16 residues. Germline CDR1 is DFQATT and CDR2 is SNEGSKA (reference sequence). DNA of the CDR3: TGCAGTGCTAGGATATCTCGGACTAGCGGGACATACATTCAGTACTTC. It encodes CSARISRTSGTYIQYF.

The sample holds a few counts of this clonotype. The chain is built from TRBV28 and TRBJ1-1; TRBD1 is a possible D gene (6 bases). The V gene's germline CDR1 is MDHEN and CDR2 SYDVKM. V was shortened by 7 bases and J by 2 bases, with 17 bases between the two germline ends. The CDR3 loop spans 15 amino acids. The CDR3 bases are TGTGCCAGCAACCCATTACCCAGGGGAAACACTGAAGCTTTCTTT. Protein product: CASNPLPRGNTEAFF.

The chain joins TRBV20-1 to TRBJ2-3, with 9 positions matching TRBD2. J gave up 6 bases and V 5 bases, and 12 bases lay outside the gene matches. This CDR3 region has 15 residues. Germline CDR1 and CDR2: DFQATT and SNEGSKA (reference sequence). For the CDR3, the DNA is TGCAGTGCTCCACCCCCGCTAGCGGGATCGGATACGCAGTATTTT. Translated, it gives CSAPPPLAGSDTQYF.

This clonotype was detected a few times. This sequence joins TRBV15 and TRBJ1-4; unclear D gene. This CDR3 contains 11 residues. Germline CDR1 LNHNV, CDR2 YYDKDF (reference sequence). V lost 7 bases, J lost 11 bases, and 11 bases lay in between. The CDR3 nucleotides read TGTGCCACCAAGGATCTGGGGAAACTGTTTTTT. Translation: CATKDLGKLFF.

The CDR3 coding sequence is TGCAGTGCTAGAGAGGGGTCAGTAATGAACACTGAAGCTTTCTTT. It translates to CSAREGSVMNTEAFF. V gene TRBV20-1 combines with J gene TRBJ1-1; D call uncertain. V lost 0 bases and J lost 0, with 11 bases in between. Germline V gene data show CDR1 as DFQATT and CDR2 as SNEGSKA (reference sequence). This CDR3 contains 15 residues.

V is TRBV10-3 and J is TRBJ1-1, with 7 bases aligning to TRBD1. Germline values: CDR1 ENHRY, CDR2 SYGVKD. The trim removed 3 bases at V and 4 bases at J, leaving 5 bases unmatched. The CDR3 spans 14 residues. The CDR3 protein is CAISDSKGATEAFF. The CDR3 DNA is TGTGCCATCAGTGACTCCAAGGGGGCCACTGAAGCTTTCTTT.

This clonotype was picked up many times. The rearrangement joins TRBV20-1 to TRBJ2-4, with D perhaps TRBD1 (6 bases). CDR3 length: 13 residues. V lost 6 bases to trimming and J lost 3 bases, with 12 bases between them. The V gene's germline CDR1 is DFQATT and CDR2 SNEGSKA (reference sequence). The DNA of the CDR3 is TGCAGTGCCCTGGGGGACAACAAAAACATTCAGTACTTC. It is translated as CSALGDNKNIQYF.

This clonotype was counted only a few times. This chain links TRBV20-1 with TRBJ2-1; 8 bases match TRBD2. J was trimmed by 0 bases and V by 0 bases; bases with no gene match: 4. CDR1 DFQATT and CDR2 SNEGSKA come from the germline V gene (reference sequence). The CDR3 loop spans 16 amino acids. The CDR3 is CSARERAGVSYNEQFF. CDR3 coding DNA: TGCAGTGCTAGAGAACGAGCGGGAGTCTCCTACAATGAGCAGTTCTTC.

The chain is built from TRBV7-2 and TRBJ2-7; a possible D gene is TRBD1 (5 bases). Germline V gives CDR1 SGHTA, CDR2 FQGNSA. This CDR3 is 16 amino acids long. Trimming stripped 1 base from V and 2 bases from J, with 15 bases between. CDR3 residues: CASSLERTRGAYEQYV. The DNA of the CDR3 is TGTGCCAGCAGCTTAGAGAGGACACGAGGCGCCTACGAGCAGTACGTC.

There are a few counts of this clonotype. The chain recombines TRBV5-6 with TRBJ2-1; TRBD2 matches at 9 bases. The tail of the sequence fits TRBJ2-7 better, so the J call may be wrong. Germline V gene sequence: CDR1 SGHDT, CDR2 YYEEEE. The CDR3 extends over 14 amino acids. The CDR3 loop is CAGSKGTSSYEQYV. In nucleotides, the CDR3 is TGTGCCGGCAGCAAGGGGACTAGCAGCTACGAGCAGTACGTC.

In nucleotides, the CDR3 is TGTGCCAGCAGACGGGACAGGGACGGGGAAGAGACCCAGTACTTC. Encoded protein: CASRRDRDGEETQYF. The chain links TRBV12-3 or TRBV12-4 to TRBJ2-5, with TRBD1 matching 9 bases. J lost 3 bases, V lost 6 bases, and 8 bases had no gene match. This CDR3 has 15 amino acids.

This clonotype was recorded many times. The chain is built from TRBV12-3 or TRBV12-4 and TRBJ2-1, with D possibly being TRBD2 (6 bases). CDR3 length: 13 residues. V was trimmed by 3 bases and J by 6 bases, leaving 9 bases between them. This CDR3 is CASSLRERNEQFF. DNA for the CDR3: TGTGCCAGCAGTTTGCGGGAACGCAATGAGCAGTTCTTC.

The V gene is TRBV20-1, the J gene TRBJ1-1; D not certain. CDR1 and CDR2 (germline): DFQATT, SNEGSKA (reference sequence). The CDR3 runs 12 residues. CDR3 in amino acids: CRPIFRPGEAFF. Written as DNA, the CDR3 is TGCAGACCAATATTCAGACCGGGTGAAGCTTTCTTT.

This clonotype has more than one count but fewer than ten. The V gene is TRBV28, the J gene TRBJ1-3, with no clear D. Germline-derived CDR1 and CDR2 are MDHEN and SYDVKM. The CDR3 is 10 residues long. This chain's CDR3 is CGSSGNTIYF. CDR3 nucleotide sequence: TGTGGGAGCTCTGGAAACACCATATATTTT.

The V gene is TRBV20-1, the J gene TRBJ2-5; 10 bases map to TRBD2. The CDR3 sequence is 13 residues long. In germline, CDR1 is DFQATT, CDR2 SNEGSKA (reference sequence). The CDR3 DNA is TGCAGCGCCCTAGCGGGAGTTCCTTACGAACAGTACTTC. Its translation is CSALAGVPYEQYF.

This clonotype was seen only a few times. The chain joins TRBV7-2 to TRBJ1-2; 9 bases align to TRBD1. Germline CDR1 reads SGHTA; CDR2 reads FQGNSA. This CDR3 region has 15 residues. V lost 5 bases and J lost 4; bases outside the gene matches: 8. In nucleotides, the CDR3 is TGTGCCAGCAGCGCACAGGGGGCGCTCGGCTATGGCTACACCTTC. Its protein product is CASSAQGALGYGYTF.

This clonotype was detected only a few times. The chain recombines TRBV3-1 with TRBJ2-3, with D perhaps being TRBD1 or TRBD2 (5 bases each). The CDR3 totals 14 residues. The germline CDR1 and CDR2 sequences are LGHDT and YNNKEL (reference sequence). V shed 4 bases and J shed 9 bases, with 17 bases lying between them. In DNA, the CDR3 is TGTGCCAGCAGCCCGACAGACACGGGATTCACGCAGTATTTT. Encoded protein: CASSPTDTGFTQYF.